This T cell receptor beta chain was identified during a study of T cell repertoires in cytomegalovirus infection. Study-wide context: Both a matching HLA type and CMV infection were indicated by public TCR beta signatures.

TCRdb re-derived calls from the reads in MiXCR, one entry per CDR3 protein. The top ten clones hold 70% to 75% of a sample with 8,000 or so distinct CDR3 sequences, about half of them seen once. This CDR3 has 14 residues. The germline V gene has CDR1 SNHLY and CDR2 FYNNEI. The ends were cut back, 6 bases at V and 4 bases at J, with 12 bases in the middle. With regard to this clonotype: Antigen specificity is unknown.

General observations from the study: Adding up the frequency of public TCR beta families identified people who carried CMV plus the relevant HLA. Across the ex vivo response, the dominant clonotypes were HLA-C-restricted CMV-specific TCR beta clonotypes.

Input material: PBMCs, sequenced either directly or after in vitro stimulation (not recorded which). This sequence joins TRBV2 and TRBJ1-4, with D unresolved. This clonotype originated in a human donor in good health (CMV status not recorded). Some clones in this sample may be carry-over from other donors' samples. This chain's CDR3 is CASRNRVVNEKLFF. The CDR3 bases are TGTGCCAGCAGAAATAGAGTGGTTAATGAAAAACTGTTTTTT.